This T cell receptor beta chain was profiled in a study of low-dose radiotherapy and immunotherapy resistance in tumors (dated by TCRdb to 2022 to 2024). A note on the overall study: Cohort 1 received 0.5 Gy per fraction every 2 weeks, with a prescribed total PTV dose of 6.5 Gy. For Cohort 2, the dose was 1 Gy per fraction given every two weeks, adding up to 13 Gy in total across 26 weeks. Patients were given nivolumab as a 240 mg flat dose every two weeks and ipilimumab at 1 mg/kg every six weeks, with both drugs delivered intravenously. Cyclophosphamide 200 mg/m2 was administered intravenously every two weeks, one day before each radiation and immunotherapy administration. Starting on cycle 1 day 1, patients took 300 mg of aspirin by mouth once daily for four cycles. Trial participants were not randomized into treatment groups. Eight patients were included in the translational analysis, namely three from the first dose cohort plus the first five from the second dose cohort.

The instrument was an Illumina HiSeq 2500. To make first-strand cDNA, Superscript III was used along with a set of TRAV- and TRBV-specific primers so that both the TCRalpha and TCRbeta chains were covered. TCRs were amplified with Phusion for around 18 PCR cycles using a constant-region primer together with the adapter attached to the V primers. Isolated mRNA was amplified with the MessageAmp II aRNA Amplification Kit, using a roughly 16-hour in vitro transcription at 37°C. The Dynabeads mRNA DIRECT Purification Kit was used to isolate the mRNA for TCR sequencing. A second roughly 24-cycle Phusion PCR added indexed Illumina adapters, and products were purified with AMPure XP beads. As for the authors' bioinformatics: Using custom Perl scripts, TCR sequences that encoded the same protein were pooled, out-of-frame sequences were dropped, and the abundance of each clonotype was calculated. Any TCR sequence supported by only a single read was excluded from analysis. Shannon entropy, Gini index, clonality, richness, and the frequency of TCRs shared between repertoires were included as repertoire metrics. TCRdb passed the public sequencing reads through fastp at Q25 and MiXCR, retaining productive beta sequences. Rows with a matching CDR3 protein are joined into one entry that keeps the most common DNA and genes. These V and J calls are TCRdb output, not the study's own analysis. The sample table contains around 90,000 distinct CDR3 sequences; only one count was recorded for approximately 17% of them. About 5.5% of the sample goes to the ten largest clones.

This clonotype was observed at least ten times. This clone's antigen is unknown. No base quality values were provided; no much bigger clone lies one nucleotide off. The time point label here, explained by the study, means: before trial treatment. The donors took part in RACIN, a single-arm, phase I, dose-escalation trial that combined nivolumab, ipilimumab, aspirin, low-dose cyclophosphamide and low-dose radiotherapy. Eligible patients had advanced, TIL-negative solid tumors. For CDR1 and CDR2, the germline V gene (reference sequence) lists DFQATT and SNEGSKA. The CDR3, cysteine through phenylalanine, is 15 amino acids long. The only DNA kept is the CDR3, 45 bases in frame from the first base. V is pared back by 3 bases and J by 1 base, with 13 bases lying between the germline termini.

Recombination linked TRBV20-1 to TRBJ2-1; the D element might be TRBD1 or TRBD2, as each aligns at 5 bases. The sequence came from a male donor with prostate cancer. This specimen consisted of PBMCs, obtained before treatment. The CDR3 amino acid sequence is: CSARGPGSSYNEQFF. The nucleotides read TGCAGTGCTAGGGGACCGGGATCTTCCTACAATGAGCAGTTCTTC.